This TCR beta chain is from a study of OX40 agonist ivuxolimab in advanced cancers. Germline values: CDR1 SGHVS, CDR2 FNYEAQ. V shed 5 bases and J shed 7 bases, with 8 bases lying between them. The CDR3 totals 12 residues. The method was immunoSEQ multiplex PCR; TCRdb's version includes in-frame clones alone and lacks a portion of them. The sample has some 87,000 clones, 88% seen once; the top ten hold 0.65% to 0.9%. This specimen consisted of CD4+ or CD8+ T cells sorted from blood, obtained in a trial of the OX40 agonist ivuxolimab. The chain is built from TRBV7-6 and TRBJ2-2; the D is unclear. This sequence was found in an adult with an advanced solid tumor such as melanoma, head and neck, liver or kidney cancer. The CDR3 DNA is TGTGCCAGCAGCCCCATCTACGGGGAGCTGTTTTTT. This codes for CASSPIYGELFF.